The 11 T cell receptor beta chains given below trace back to one sample, sequenced in a study of T cell responses to AZD1222 COVID-19 vaccine. TCRdb's copy holds only in-frame clones and misses some; the assay was immunoSEQ multiplex PCR. The sample lists 46,000 or so clones, roughly 80% occurring once. Sequencing was performed on peripheral blood, taken on day 0 of AZD1222 vaccination. These receptors were collected from an adult in good health.

This rearrangement joins TRBV9 to TRBJ2-7; maybe TRBD1 (5 bases). V lost 0 bases, J lost 4 bases, and 11 bases lay in between. The CDR3 extends over 14 amino acids. Germline V gene lookup returns CDR1 SGDLS and CDR2 YYNGEE. Here the CDR3 DNA reads TGTGCCAGCAGCGTAGACGCTTCAGGGTACGAGCAGTACTTC. As protein: CASSVDASGYEQYF.

The genes are TRBV3-1 (or the pseudogene TRBV3-2) and TRBJ2-7; a possible D gene is TRBD2 (5 bases). Trimming cost V 5 bases and J 4 bases, with 9 bases left between them. Germline lookup yields CDR1 LGHDT and CDR2 YNNKEL (reference sequence). This CDR3 region has 12 residues. CDR3 residues: CASSSAGYEQYF. CDR3 DNA sequence: TGTGCCAGCAGCTCCGCGGGTTACGAGCAGTACTTC.

The chain couples TRBV19 to TRBJ1-1; D ambiguous. Germline CDR1 reads LNHDA; CDR2 reads SQIVND (reference sequence). The CDR3 length is 15 residues. The V gene lost 1 base and the J gene lost 4 bases, with 13 bases spanning the gap. This CDR3 reads CASSIGVRMFTEAFF. For the CDR3, the DNA is TGTGCCAGTAGTATAGGGGTGAGAATGTTCACTGAAGCTTTCTTT.

This clone was seen only once. V usage is TRBV27 and J usage is TRBJ2-3, with D possibly matching TRBD1 (6 bases). The V end lost 5 bases, the J end lost 3 bases, and 9 bases lay between the germline ends. The length of the CDR3 is 13 residues. Germline CDR1 and CDR2: MNHEY and SMNVEV (reference sequence). This chain's CDR3 is CASSNDRTDTQYF. CDR3 in DNA: TGTGCCAGCAGTAACGACAGGACAGATACGCAGTATTTT.

The chain combines TRBV5-4 with TRBJ1-3; a weak D match, TRBD1 (6 bases). The ends were cut back, 0 bases at V and 0 bases at J, with 13 bases in the middle. Per germline, CDR1 SGHNT and CDR2 YYREEE (reference sequence). The length of the CDR3 is 17 residues. DNA for the CDR3: TGTGCCAGCAGCTTGGGTACAGGGCTGAACTCTGGAAACACCATATATTTT. Translation gives CASSLGTGLNSGNTIYF.

This clone has just a few counts. The genes are TRBV15 and TRBJ2-7; no clear D. V lost 2 bases to trimming and J lost 4 bases, with 6 bases between them. The CDR3 is 12 residues long. The germline V gene has CDR1 LNHNV and CDR2 YYDKDF (reference sequence). CDR3 coding DNA: TGTGCCACCAGCAGATTTTCGTACGAGCAGTACTTC. Translation gives CATSRFSYEQYF.

The chain is built from TRBV19 and TRBJ1-3; tentatively, D is TRBD1 (5 bases). This CDR3 is built from 15 residues. Germline-derived CDR1 and CDR2 are LNHDA and SQIVND (reference sequence). V lost 7 bases and J 0 bases, leaving 13 bases between the germline ends. The DNA for the CDR3 is TGTGCCAGTAAACGGGACGTCAACTCTGGAAACACCATATATTTT. Protein: CASKRDVNSGNTIYF.

This chain uses TRBV19 with TRBJ1-2; D call uncertain. Per germline, CDR1 LNHDA and CDR2 SQIVND (reference sequence). V lost 3 bases, J lost 2 bases, and 22 bases lay in between. This CDR3 region has 18 residues. In DNA form, the CDR3 reads TGTGCCAGTAGTATTTCGGTTTGGGAAGGAGTAAACAACTATGGCTACACCTTC. Translation: CASSISVWEGVNNYGYTF.

The chain couples TRBV29-1 to TRBJ1-1; maybe TRBD1 (5 bases). Germline V gives CDR1 SQVTM, CDR2 ANQGSEA. The CDR3 contains 14 residues. Deletions cut 4 bases from V and 2 bases from J, with 14 bases between. The CDR3 is CSVAYQGGNTEAFF. DNA of the CDR3: TGCAGCGTTGCCTACCAGGGAGGTAACACTGAAGCTTTCTTT.

The V gene is TRBV30, the J gene TRBJ1-6; D call uncertain. The V and J ends lost 4 bases and 6 bases respectively, with 10 bases between them. Germline V gene sequence: CDR1 GTSNPN, CDR2 SVGIG (reference sequence). This CDR3 region has 13 residues. In nucleotides, the CDR3 is TGTGCCTGGAACGGATCCCCTAATTCACCCCTCCACTTT. This encodes CAWNGSPNSPLHF.

The chain combines TRBV29-1 with TRBJ2-5, with 8 nucleotides matching TRBD2. The CDR3 length is 13 residues. Germline-derived CDR1 and CDR2 are SQVTM and ANQGSEA. The DNA of the CDR3 is TGCAGTTCCTCCCTTCTAGCGGGAGAGACCCAGTACTTC. This codes for CSSSLLAGETQYF.